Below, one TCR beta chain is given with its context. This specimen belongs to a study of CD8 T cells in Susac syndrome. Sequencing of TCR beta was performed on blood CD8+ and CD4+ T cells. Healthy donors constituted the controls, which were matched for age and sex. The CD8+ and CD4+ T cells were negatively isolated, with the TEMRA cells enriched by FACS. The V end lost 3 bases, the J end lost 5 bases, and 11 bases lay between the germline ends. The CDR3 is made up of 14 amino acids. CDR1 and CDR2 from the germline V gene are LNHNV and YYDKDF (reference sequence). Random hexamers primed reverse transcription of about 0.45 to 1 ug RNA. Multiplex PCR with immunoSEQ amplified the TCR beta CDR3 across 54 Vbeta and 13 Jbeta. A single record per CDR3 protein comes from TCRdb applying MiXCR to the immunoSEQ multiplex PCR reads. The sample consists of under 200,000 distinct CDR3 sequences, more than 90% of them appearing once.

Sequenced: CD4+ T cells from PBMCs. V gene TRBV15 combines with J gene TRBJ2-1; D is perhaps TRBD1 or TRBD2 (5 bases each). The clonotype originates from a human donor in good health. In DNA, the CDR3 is TGTGCCACCAGCAGGGGGGACCTCAACAATGAGCAGTTCTTC. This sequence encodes CATSRGDLNNEQFF.